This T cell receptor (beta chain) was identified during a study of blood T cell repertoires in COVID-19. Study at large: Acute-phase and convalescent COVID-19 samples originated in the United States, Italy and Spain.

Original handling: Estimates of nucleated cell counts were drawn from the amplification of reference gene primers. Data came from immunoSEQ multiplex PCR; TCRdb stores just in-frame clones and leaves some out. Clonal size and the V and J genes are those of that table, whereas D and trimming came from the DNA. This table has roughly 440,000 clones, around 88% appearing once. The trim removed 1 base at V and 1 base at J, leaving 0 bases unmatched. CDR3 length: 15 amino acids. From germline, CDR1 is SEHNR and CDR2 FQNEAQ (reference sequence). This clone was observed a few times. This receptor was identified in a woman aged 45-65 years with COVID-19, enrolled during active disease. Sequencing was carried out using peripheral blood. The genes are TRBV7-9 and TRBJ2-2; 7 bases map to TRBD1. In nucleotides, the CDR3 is TGTGCCAGCAGCTTAGGGACAGGGAACACCGGGGAGCTGTTTTTT. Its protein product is CASSLGTGNTGELFF. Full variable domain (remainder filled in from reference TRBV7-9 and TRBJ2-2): DTGVSQNPRHKITKRGQNVTFRCDPISEHNRLYWYRQTLGQGPEFLTYFQNEAQLEKSRLLSDRFSAERPKGSFSTLEIQRTEQGDSAMYLCASSLGTGNTGELFFGEGSRLTVL.